Below are 6 T cell receptor beta chains sequenced from a single sample in a study of tumor-infiltrating lymphocytes in primary liver carcinoma. TCR beta cDNA came from approximately 540 ng total RNA, primed with a constant-region primer. Three nested multiplex PCR rounds of slightly modified ARM-PCR generated TCR beta libraries. TRBV1-TRBV30 forward primers paired with a C-beta reverse primer were used in the first two PCR rounds, which ran roughly 11 cycles each. MiXCR, applied by TCRdb to the multiplex PCR reads, yields one record per CDR3 protein. This table holds tens of thousands of distinct CDR3 sequences, 60% to 85% found once. Co-extracting RNA and DNA was done with about 18-33 mg of unsorted bulk tissue as input. Sequencing used liver tumor tissue from sampling region 5. Sample subset: tumor region T5, tumor centre. The receptors come from a man aged 40-49 years with primary liver carcinoma and hepatitis B virus infection.

Details on this clonotype: Because the CDR3 is missing its conserved closing phenylalanine or tryptophan, this is likely a read error. The chain carries TRBV28 and TRBJ1-6; perhaps TRBD1 as D (6 bases). Germline V gene data show CDR1 as MDHEN and CDR2 as SYDVKM. Deletions cut 2 bases from V and 9 bases from J, with 11 bases between. The length of the CDR3 is 14 residues. The CDR3 DNA sequence: TGTGCCAGCAGTTTAAACAGGGATAGTTCACCCCTCCACATT. Encoded protein: CASSLNRDSSPLHI.

This rearrangement joins TRBV5-1 to TRBJ2-7; maybe TRBD2 (6 bases). Per the germline V gene, CDR1 is SGHRS and CDR2 is YFSETQ. This CDR3 spans 14 amino acids. V lost 9 bases, J lost 6 bases, and 22 bases lay in between. The CDR3, as DNA: TGCGCCATCGCATCGCTGGCGGGAACTTCCGAGCAGTACTTC. Translating it yields CAIASLAGTSEQYF.

The gene calls are TRBV10-1 and TRBJ2-5, with D tentatively TRBD2 (8 bases). The CDR3 contains 13 residues. Germline assignment: CDR1 WNHNN and CDR2 SYGVQD (reference sequence). V was shortened by 11 bases and J by 5 bases, with 18 bases between the two germline ends. CDR3 DNA sequence: TGCGCCCGTAGCGGGACAGTGGAGGAGACCCAGTACTTC. Residues: CARSGTVEETQYF.

In its sample, this clonotype was seen once. One junction end disagrees with the germline gene, perhaps due to a read error. This sequence joins TRBV29-1 and TRBJ1-2; D is unclear. In germline, CDR1 is SQVTM, CDR2 ANQGSEA. The CDR3 is 13 amino acids. The CDR3 nucleotides are TGCGGCGTTGCTGGCAGCAAAATCTATGGCTACACCTTT. This translates into CGVAGSKIYGYTF.

This chain links TRBV6-6 with TRBJ2-7; no clear D gene. The germline gives CDR1 MNHNY, CDR2 SVGAGI (reference sequence). The CDR3 totals 14 residues. Here the CDR3 reads CVNRPRIQAREQYF. The CDR3 coding sequence is TGTGTCAACAGACCTAGGATCCAGGCCCGGGAGCAGTACTTC.

In this sample, this clonotype is medium-sized. This chain connects TRBV29-1 to TRBJ1-2; weak D call: TRBD1 (5 bases). CDR1 is SQVTM and CDR2 is ANQGSEA in the germline V gene. The ends were cut back, 4 bases at V and 6 bases at J, with 12 bases in the middle. The CDR3 extends over 12 amino acids. The CDR3 DNA follows: TGCAGCGTTGCCCAGACAGTAGATGGCTACACCTTC. This encodes CSVAQTVDGYTF.